This T cell receptor beta chain came from a study of shared clonotypes between healthy human individuals. This CDR3 has 14 residues. V lost 2 bases, J lost 1 base, and 8 bases lay in between. CDR1 and CDR2 (germline): SGHNT, YENEEA. Sequencing used immunoSEQ multiplex PCR; TCRdb keeps in-frame clones, though not all of them. The data show 150,000 to 200,000 clones, approximately 70% seen once. This clone was observed a handful of times. The sequencing sample was made of memory CD4+ T cells sorted from blood. Subset denoted: CD45RA-negative fraction. The V call is TRBV11-3, the J call TRBJ2-5; D might be TRBD1 or TRBD2, each matching 5 bases. This clonotype originated in a man aged 25-45 years in good health. The chain's CDR3 is CASSLRGTQETQYF. DNA of the CDR3: TGTGCCAGCAGCTTACGAGGGACCCAAGAGACCCAGTACTTC.